This TCR beta chain was sequenced in a study of regulatory T cells in long-lasting Graves disease. J was trimmed by 8 bases and V by 4 bases; bases with no gene match: 13. Germline V gives CDR1 SGHRS, CDR2 YFSETQ. The CDR3 is 18 residues long. Building the TCR beta libraries relied on iRepertoire HTBI primers, and CDR3 regions underwent Arm-PCR. TCRdb recomputed calls from the multiplex PCR reads with MiXCR, one row per CDR3 protein. The data show 360,000 or so distinct CDR3 sequences, around 15% seen once. Time point noted: newly diagnosed GD, antithyroid drugs for less than 3 months. The TCR library used RNA extracted from PBMCs. Another study also made use of these data, one on T cells in Graves' hyperthyroidism and ophthalmopathy. That paper adds: Blood also contained most expanded thyroid clonotypes above 0.001.

This specimen consisted of peripheral blood mononuclear cells (PBMCs), obtained at new diagnosis, from a patient treated with antithyroid drugs. This sequence was found in a woman younger than 35 with Graves disease. The J gene is TRBJ2-4, the V gene TRBV5-1, with TRBD2 identical over 15 bases. CDR3 DNA sequence: TGCGCCAGCAGCCTCTCATTCGGACTAGCGGGAGGGCTGGACATTCAGTACTTC. The encoded protein is CASSLSFGLAGGLDIQYF.